What follows are 19 T cell receptor beta chains derived from one specimen sequenced in a study of siplizumab effects on memory and regulatory T cells. Libraries were prepared by immunoSEQ multiplex PCR; TCRdb keeps only in-frame clonotypes and omits some of them. The sample has about 68,000 clones, 85% to 95% seen once; the top ten hold 5%. Sequenced sample: CD8+ T cells sorted from blood. The receptors come from a human donor in good health.

V is TRBV30 and J is TRBJ1-5; D not resolved. The CDR3 length is 14 residues. The V end lost 4 bases, the J end lost 5 bases, and 15 bases lay between the germline ends. Germline V gene sequence: CDR1 GTSNPN, CDR2 SVGIG (reference sequence). Written as DNA, the CDR3 is TGTGCCTGGAAATCCGCTTCCGACGATCAGCCCCAGCATTTT. This sequence encodes CAWKSASDDQPQHF.

This chain links TRBV9 with TRBJ2-3; TRBD2 matches at 8 bases. V was clipped by 0 bases and J by 1 base; unmatched bases: 1. This CDR3 comprises 15 residues. Germline V lookup: CDR1 SGDLS, CDR2 YYNGEE. The CDR3 sequence: CASSVVSGGTDTQYF. The CDR3 DNA reads as TGTGCCAGCAGCGTAGTTAGCGGGGGCACAGATACGCAGTATTTT.

V is TRBV18 and J is TRBJ1-1; 9 bases fit TRBD1. This CDR3 is built from 15 residues. The V gene's germline CDR1 is KGHSH and CDR2 LQKENI. V trimming: 0 bases; J trimming: 5 bases; junction bases outside the gene matches: 4. CDR3 sequence: CASSPPDRGGTEAFF. DNA of the CDR3: TGTGCCAGCTCACCACCGGACAGGGGTGGAACTGAAGCTTTCTTT. Full variable domain (missing parts from reference TRBV18 and TRBJ1-1): NAGVMQNPRHLVRRRGQEARLRCSPMKGHSHVYWYRQLPEEGLKFMVYLQKENIIDESGMPKERFSAEFPKEGPSILRIQQVVRGDSAAYFCASSPPDRGGTEAFFGQGTRLTVV.

The rearrangement links TRBV4-3 to TRBJ2-7, with 8 nucleotides matching TRBD2. This CDR3 has 14 amino acids. V dropped 0 bases and J dropped 3; count of bases not matched to a gene: 1. From germline, CDR1 is LGHNA and CDR2 YSLEER. CDR3 nucleotide sequence: TGCGCCAGCAGCCAAGATCGGGGGGGCTACGAGCAGTACTTC. Translated, it gives CASSQDRGGYEQYF.

This clone was detected only once. V gene TRBV19 combines with J gene TRBJ2-1; D unresolved. Germline V gene data show CDR1 as LNHDA and CDR2 as SQIVND (reference sequence). This CDR3 is built from 15 residues. Trimming stripped 3 bases from V and 2 bases from J, with 11 bases between. The CDR3 reads CASSIIRSPYNEQFF. The DNA of the CDR3 is TGTGCCAGTAGTATTATCCGCTCCCCCTACAATGAGCAGTTCTTC.

The V and J genes are TRBV19 and TRBJ1-1; 10 nucleotides align to TRBD1. The CDR3 covers 16 residues. Per germline, CDR1 LNHDA and CDR2 SQIVND (reference sequence). Unmatched junction bases numbered 9, after V lost 3 bases and J lost 5 bases. The CDR3 loop is CASSIGDRGAKTEAFF. The CDR3 nucleotides are TGTGCCAGTAGTATCGGGGACAGGGGAGCGAAAACTGAAGCTTTCTTT.

The gene calls are TRBV6-1 and TRBJ2-5; TRBD2 matches 11 bases. Trimming at V came to 3 bases and at J to 4 bases, leaving 13 bases not matched to a gene. There are 18 residues in the CDR3. The germline CDR1 and CDR2 sequences are MNHNS and SASEGT. In DNA form, the CDR3 reads TGTGCCAGCAGTGAGGTTGATTTAGCGGGGGGGCCTGGAGAGACCCAGTACTTC. It yields the protein CASSEVDLAGGPGETQYF.

The genes are TRBV5-3 and TRBJ2-2; TRBD2 matches 11 bases. TRBV5-3 is recorded as an ORF, its role being uncertain. The CDR3 covers 17 residues. Trimming cost V 4 bases and J 2 bases; bases outside gene matches: 7. CDR3 nucleotides: TGTGCCAGAAGCGCCAGACTAGCGGGGACAAACACCGGGGAGCTGTTTTTT. It encodes CARSARLAGTNTGELFF.

The rearrangement links TRBV27 to TRBJ2-7; 10 bases line up with TRBD1. V dropped 6 bases and J dropped 6; count of bases not matched to a gene: 5. The CDR3 loop spans 13 amino acids. CDR1 is MNHEY and CDR2 is SMNVEV in the germline V gene (reference sequence). This CDR3 is CASRPGQGVEQYF. Here the CDR3 DNA reads TGTGCCAGCAGACCCGGACAGGGGGTCGAGCAGTACTTC.

CDR3 region: CASSEGGLGGTEAFF. CDR3 nucleotide sequence: TGTGCCAGCAGTGAGGGGGGATTGGGGGGAACTGAAGCTTTCTTT. The V gene is TRBV6-4, the J gene TRBJ1-1, with a tentative D call TRBD1 (5 bases). This CDR3 has 15 residues. From germline, CDR1 is MRHNA and CDR2 SNTAGT. V gave up 3 bases and J gave up 5 bases, with 16 bases separating them.

V gene TRBV10-1 combines with J gene TRBJ2-7; TRBD1 matches 8 bases. This CDR3 region has 14 residues. Losses at the gene ends were 3 bases for V and 0 bases for J; bases not matched to a gene: 1. CDR1 WNHNN and CDR2 SYGVQD come from the germline V gene (reference sequence). The CDR3 nucleotides read TGCGCCAGCAGTGAAGACAGGGGCTCCTACGAGCAGTACTTC. Translated: CASSEDRGSYEQYF.

This clone has a handful of counts. This chain connects TRBV19 to TRBJ1-3; D is undetermined. Germline V gives CDR1 LNHDA, CDR2 SQIVND (reference sequence). CDR3 length: 13 residues. Trimming took 5 bases from V and 4 from J, leaving 9 bases between them. As DNA, the CDR3 is TGTGCCAGTAGTCTCGGCCGCGGAAACACCATATATTTT. As protein: CASSLGRGNTIYF.

Note on this clone: A much larger clone differs by one base, so this may be a read error. The chain couples TRBV4-1 to TRBJ2-7, with 8 bases fitting TRBD1. The trim removed 10 bases at V and 7 bases at J, leaving 18 bases unmatched. CDR3 length: 15 residues. Per the germline V gene, CDR1 is MGHRA and CDR2 is YSYEKL. Written as DNA, the CDR3 is TGCGCCAACGGCATTTCCGGGACAGGCCAGAAAGAGCAGTACTTC. This encodes CANGISGTGQKEQYF.

The J gene is TRBJ2-7, the V gene TRBV27; D perhaps matches TRBD2 (6 bases). The germline V gene encodes CDR1 MNHEY and CDR2 SMNVEV (reference sequence). V lost 5 bases, J lost 0 bases, and 11 bases lay in between. The CDR3 consists of 14 residues. CDR3 sequence: CASSLDGSSYEQYF. The DNA for the CDR3 is TGTGCCAGCAGTCTGGACGGGAGCTCCTACGAGCAGTACTTC.

This clone showed up just once. The genes are TRBV27 and TRBJ2-7; D might be TRBD1 (5 bases). Trimming left V 5 bases short and J 3 bases short, with 14 bases between. The CDR3 is 14 amino acids. Germline V lookup: CDR1 MNHEY, CDR2 SMNVEV (reference sequence). The CDR3 is CASSLGAGNYEQYF. The CDR3 DNA sequence: TGTGCCAGCAGTCTAGGGGCAGGGAACTACGAGCAGTACTTC.

The CDR3 region is CASTLGQGVIYGYTF. In nucleotides, the CDR3 is TGTGCCAGCACCCTGGGACAGGGGGTTATCTATGGCTACACCTTC. The chain has TRBV11-2 and TRBJ1-2, with 11 nucleotides matching TRBD1. J was trimmed by 4 bases and V by 7 bases; bases with no gene match: 8. In germline, CDR1 is SGHAT, CDR2 FQNNGV. The CDR3 is 15 amino acids.

The chain combines TRBV5-6 with TRBJ1-1; no reliable D call. V gave up 2 bases and J gave up 3 bases, with 11 bases separating them. This CDR3 has 14 amino acids. The V gene's germline CDR1 is SGHDT and CDR2 YYEEEE. CDR3 residues: CASSFVYGDTEAFF. DNA for the CDR3: TGTGCCAGCAGCTTTGTGTATGGAGACACTGAAGCTTTCTTT.

This chain connects TRBV5-1 to TRBJ2-5; unclear D gene. CDR1 is SGHRS and CDR2 is YFSETQ in the germline V gene. CDR3 length: 14 amino acids. Trimming left V 1 base short and J 1 base short, with 8 bases between. The CDR3 region has the DNA TGCGCCAGCAGCTTGTTCCCAGTCCAAGAGACCCAGTACTTC. Its protein product is CASSLFPVQETQYF.

The chain employs TRBV19 and TRBJ2-3; tentative D call: TRBD2 (6 bases). Trimming shortened V by 8 bases and J by 4 bases, and 16 bases separated the two germline ends. In germline, CDR1 is LNHDA, CDR2 SQIVND (reference sequence). The CDR3 length is 14 residues. CDR3 DNA sequence: TGTGCCAGTTCGGACCGGGGAGGAGCAGATACGCAGTATTTT. This translates into CASSDRGGADTQYF.